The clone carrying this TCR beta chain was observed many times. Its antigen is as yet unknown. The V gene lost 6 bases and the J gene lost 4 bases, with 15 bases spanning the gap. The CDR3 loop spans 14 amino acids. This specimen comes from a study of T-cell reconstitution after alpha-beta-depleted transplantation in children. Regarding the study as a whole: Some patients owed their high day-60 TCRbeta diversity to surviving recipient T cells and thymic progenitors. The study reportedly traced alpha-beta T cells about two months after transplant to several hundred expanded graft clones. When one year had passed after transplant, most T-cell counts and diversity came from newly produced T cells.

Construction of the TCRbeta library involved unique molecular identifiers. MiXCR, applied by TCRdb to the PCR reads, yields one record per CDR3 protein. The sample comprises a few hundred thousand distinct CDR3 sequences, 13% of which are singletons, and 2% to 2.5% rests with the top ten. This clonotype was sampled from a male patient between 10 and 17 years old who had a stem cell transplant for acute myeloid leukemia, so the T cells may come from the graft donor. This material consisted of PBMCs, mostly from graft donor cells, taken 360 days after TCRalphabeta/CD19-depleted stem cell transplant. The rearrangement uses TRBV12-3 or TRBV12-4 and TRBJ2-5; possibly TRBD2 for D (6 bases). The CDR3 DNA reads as TGTGCCAGCAGGCGCCGGCAGGAGGGAGAGACCCAGTACTTC. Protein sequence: CASRRRQEGETQYF.